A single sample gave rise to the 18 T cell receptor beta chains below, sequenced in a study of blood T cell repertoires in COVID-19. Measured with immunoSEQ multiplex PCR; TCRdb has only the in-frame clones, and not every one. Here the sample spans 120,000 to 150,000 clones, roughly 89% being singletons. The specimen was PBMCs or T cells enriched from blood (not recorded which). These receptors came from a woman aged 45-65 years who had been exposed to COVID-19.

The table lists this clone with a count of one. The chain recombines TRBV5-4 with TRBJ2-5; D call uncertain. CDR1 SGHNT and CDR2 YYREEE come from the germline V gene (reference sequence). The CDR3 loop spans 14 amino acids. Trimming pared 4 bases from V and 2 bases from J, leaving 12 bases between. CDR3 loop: CASSHKTHQETQYF. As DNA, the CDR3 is TGTGCCAGCAGCCACAAAACCCATCAAGAGACCCAGTACTTC. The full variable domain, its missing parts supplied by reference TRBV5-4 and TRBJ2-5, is ETGVTQSPTHLIKTRGQQVTLRCSSQSGHNTVSWYQQALGQGPQFIFQYYREEENGRGNFPPRFSGLQFPNYSSELNVNALELDDSALYLCASSHKTHQETQYFGPGTRLLVL.

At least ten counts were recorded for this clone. The CDR3 DNA is TGTGCCAGCAGCCGCTTAAAGGTCTCAAAGAGGGAGCAGTACTTC. Translation: CASSRLKVSKREQYF. The V call is TRBV6-5, the J call TRBJ2-7, with D uncertain. The CDR3 covers 15 residues. From germline, CDR1 is MNHEY and CDR2 SVGAGI. Trimming removed 6 bases from V and 7 bases from J, with 22 bases in between.

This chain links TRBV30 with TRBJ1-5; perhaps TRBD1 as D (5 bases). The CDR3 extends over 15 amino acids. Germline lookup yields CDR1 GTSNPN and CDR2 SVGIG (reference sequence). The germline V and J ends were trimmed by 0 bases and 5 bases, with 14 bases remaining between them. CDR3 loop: CAWSVPGDRDQPQHF. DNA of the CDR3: TGTGCCTGGAGTGTACCGGGCGACAGAGATCAGCCCCAGCATTTT.

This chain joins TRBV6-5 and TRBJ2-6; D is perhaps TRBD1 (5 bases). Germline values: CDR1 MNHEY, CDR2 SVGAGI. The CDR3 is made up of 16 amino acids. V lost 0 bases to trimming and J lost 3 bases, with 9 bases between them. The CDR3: CASSYSQGFGANVLTF. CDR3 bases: TGTGCCAGCAGTTACTCGCAGGGTTTTGGGGCCAACGTCCTGACTTTC.

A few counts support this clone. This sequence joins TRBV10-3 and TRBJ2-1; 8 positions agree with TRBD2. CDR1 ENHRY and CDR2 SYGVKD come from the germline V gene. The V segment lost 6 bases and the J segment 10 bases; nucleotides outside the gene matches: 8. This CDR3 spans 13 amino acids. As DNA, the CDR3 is TGTGCCATCAGCAGACTAGCGAATTCCGAGCAGTTCTTC. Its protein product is CAISRLANSEQFF.

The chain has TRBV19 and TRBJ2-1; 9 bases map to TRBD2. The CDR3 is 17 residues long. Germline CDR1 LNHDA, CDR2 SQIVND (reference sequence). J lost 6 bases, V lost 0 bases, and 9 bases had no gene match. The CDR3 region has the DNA TGTGCCAGTAGTATAGAGACGGCGGGAGGGCTACGCAATGAGCAGTTCTTC. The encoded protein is CASSIETAGGLRNEQFF.

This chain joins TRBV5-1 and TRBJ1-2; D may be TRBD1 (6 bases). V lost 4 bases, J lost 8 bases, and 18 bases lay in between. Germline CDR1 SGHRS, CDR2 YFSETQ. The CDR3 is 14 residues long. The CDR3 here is CASSPRDKGYGYTF. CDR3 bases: TGCGCCAGCAGCCCCCGGGACAAGGGGTACGGCTACACCTTC.

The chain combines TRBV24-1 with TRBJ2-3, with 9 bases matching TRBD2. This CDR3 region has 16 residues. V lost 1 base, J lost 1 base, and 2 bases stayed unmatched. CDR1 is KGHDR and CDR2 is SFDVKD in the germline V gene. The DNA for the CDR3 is TGTGCCACCAGTGATTTTAGCGGGGGACGCACAGATACGCAGTATTTT. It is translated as CATSDFSGGRTDTQYF.

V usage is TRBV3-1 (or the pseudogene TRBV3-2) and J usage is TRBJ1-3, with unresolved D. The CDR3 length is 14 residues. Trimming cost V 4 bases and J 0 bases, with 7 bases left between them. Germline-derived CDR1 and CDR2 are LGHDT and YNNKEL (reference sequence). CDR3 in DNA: TGTGCCAGCAGCCTACAGCACTCTGGAAACACCATATATTTT. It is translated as CASSLQHSGNTIYF.

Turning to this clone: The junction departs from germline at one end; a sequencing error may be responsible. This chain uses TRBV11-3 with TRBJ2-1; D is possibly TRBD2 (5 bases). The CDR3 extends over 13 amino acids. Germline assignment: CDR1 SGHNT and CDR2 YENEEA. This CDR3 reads CASSSTGYSEQFF. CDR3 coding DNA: TGTGCCAGCAGCTCCACGGGGTACAGTGAGCAGTTCTTC.

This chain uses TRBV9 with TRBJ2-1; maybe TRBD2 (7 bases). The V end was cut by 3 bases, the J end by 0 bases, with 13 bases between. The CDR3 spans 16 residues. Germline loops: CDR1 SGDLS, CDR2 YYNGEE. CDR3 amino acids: CASSDIGGPSYNEQFF. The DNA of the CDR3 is TGTGCCAGCAGCGACATCGGGGGGCCCTCCTACAATGAGCAGTTCTTC.

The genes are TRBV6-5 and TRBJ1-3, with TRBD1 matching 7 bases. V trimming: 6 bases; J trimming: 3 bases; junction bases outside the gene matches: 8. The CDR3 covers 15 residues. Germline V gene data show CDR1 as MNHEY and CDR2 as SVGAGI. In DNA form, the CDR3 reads TGTGCCAGCAGCTCCTCAGGGGGACGTGGAAACACCATATATTTT. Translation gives CASSSSGGRGNTIYF.

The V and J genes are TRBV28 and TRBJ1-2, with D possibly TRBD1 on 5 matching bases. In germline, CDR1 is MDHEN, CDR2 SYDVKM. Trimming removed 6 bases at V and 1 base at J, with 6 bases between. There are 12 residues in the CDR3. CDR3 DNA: TGTGCCAGCAGCAGGGTTAACTATGGCTACACCTTC. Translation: CASSRVNYGYTF.

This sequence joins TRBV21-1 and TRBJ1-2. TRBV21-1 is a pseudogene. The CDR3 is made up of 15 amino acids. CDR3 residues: CASTGGRRPDYGYTF. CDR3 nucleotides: TGTGCCAGCACGGGTGGAAGGAGACCTGACTATGGCTACACCTTC.

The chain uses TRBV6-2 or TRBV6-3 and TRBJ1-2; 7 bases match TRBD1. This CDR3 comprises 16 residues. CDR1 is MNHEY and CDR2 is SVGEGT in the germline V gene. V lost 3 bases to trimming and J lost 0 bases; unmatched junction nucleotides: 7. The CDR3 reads CASSYGDSTTNYGYTF. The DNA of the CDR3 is TGTGCCAGCAGTTATGGGGACAGCACCACTAACTATGGCTACACCTTC.

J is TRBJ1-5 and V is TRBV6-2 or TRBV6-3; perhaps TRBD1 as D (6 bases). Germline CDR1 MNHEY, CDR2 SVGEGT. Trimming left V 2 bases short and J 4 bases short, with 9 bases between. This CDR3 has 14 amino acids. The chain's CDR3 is CASSYGQGNQPQHF. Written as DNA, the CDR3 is TGTGCCAGCAGTTACGGGCAGGGGAATCAGCCCCAGCATTTT.

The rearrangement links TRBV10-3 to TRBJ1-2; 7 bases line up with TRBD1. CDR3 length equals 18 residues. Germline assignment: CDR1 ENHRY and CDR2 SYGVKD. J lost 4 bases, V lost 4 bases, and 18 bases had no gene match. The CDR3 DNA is TGTGCCATCAGTGTCCTTGGGACAGAAGAAAACAAGCTCTATGGCTACACCTTC. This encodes CAISVLGTEENKLYGYTF.

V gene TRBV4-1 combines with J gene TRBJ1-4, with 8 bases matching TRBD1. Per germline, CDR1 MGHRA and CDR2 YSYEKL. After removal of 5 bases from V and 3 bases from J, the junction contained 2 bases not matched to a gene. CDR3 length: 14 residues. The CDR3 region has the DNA TGCGCCAGCAGCTTCAGGGGGCCTAATGAAAAACTGTTTTTT. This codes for CASSFRGPNEKLFF.